Each of the 22 T cell receptor beta chains below was sequenced from the same sample in a study of shared clonotypes between healthy human individuals. The assay was immunoSEQ multiplex PCR, and TCRdb's table has in-frame clones only and misses some. The sample yields some 2.3 million clones, about 92% seen once. The specimen sequenced was naive CD4+ T cells from PBMCs. Regarding subset: CD45RA+ positively selected. The receptors were sampled from a man aged 18 to 35 in good health. Some clones in this sample may be carry-over from other donors' samples.

V usage is TRBV4-3 and J usage is TRBJ2-7; TRBD2 aligns across 11 bases. This CDR3 region has 19 residues. Per germline, CDR1 LGHNA and CDR2 YSLEER. V was clipped by 5 bases and J by 4 bases; unmatched bases: 19. Here the CDR3 reads CASSKPPHGLAGITYEQYF. The CDR3 DNA follows: TGCGCCAGCAGCAAACCACCCCACGGACTAGCGGGTATTACGTACGAGCAGTACTTC.

J is TRBJ2-3 and V is TRBV7-2, with 14 bases aligning to TRBD2. This CDR3 has 16 amino acids. The ends lost 3 bases at V and 9 bases at J; junction bases unmatched: 8. Germline V gene sequence: CDR1 SGHTA, CDR2 FQGNSA. The CDR3 nucleotides are TGTGCCAGCAGCTTTTCCGGGACTAGCGGGAGCCCGACGCAGTATTTT. It codes for CASSFSGTSGSPTQYF.

Only one count was recorded for this clone. The J gene is TRBJ1-1, the V gene TRBV19, with D possibly being TRBD1 (5 bases). The CDR3 extends over 14 amino acids. Trimming removed 6 bases from V and 1 base from J, with 12 bases in between. CDR1 is LNHDA and CDR2 is SQIVND in the germline V gene (reference sequence). The CDR3 region is CASRDGTKNTEAFF. Here the CDR3 DNA reads TGTGCCAGTAGGGACGGGACGAAGAACACTGAAGCTTTCTTT. The whole variable domain, remainder taken from reference TRBV19 and TRBJ1-1, is DGGITQSPKYLFRKEGQNVTLSCEQNLNHDAMYWYRQDPGQGLRLIYYSQIVNDFQKGDIAEGYSVSREKKESFPLTVTSAQKNPTAFYLCASRDGTKNTEAFFGQGTRLTVV.

As to this clone: The sample has other DNA sequences that encode this CDR3 too. The chain has TRBV5-6 and TRBJ1-5; D might be TRBD1 (6 bases). Between the trimmed V and J ends, which lost 0 bases and 7 bases, there was a span of 8 bases. Per germline, CDR1 SGHDT and CDR2 YYEEEE. This CDR3 has 13 amino acids. This CDR3 is CASSLEGGQPQHF. CDR3 coding DNA: TGTGCCAGCAGCTTGGAAGGGGGACAGCCCCAGCATTTT.

The J gene is TRBJ1-5, the V gene TRBV27; D is uncertain. Germline CDR1 reads MNHEY; CDR2 reads SMNVEV (reference sequence). This CDR3 spans 16 amino acids. Trimming removed 5 bases at V and 0 bases at J, with 14 bases between. The DNA of the CDR3 is TGTGCCAGCAGTCTCCCTCGGGTCTATAGCAATCAGCCCCAGCATTTT. Protein sequence: CASSLPRVYSNQPQHF.

V is TRBV7-8 and J is TRBJ2-5, with 9 bases matching TRBD2. CDR1 is SGHVS and CDR2 is FQNEAQ in the germline V gene. J was trimmed by 4 bases and V by 1 base; bases with no gene match: 10. This CDR3 has 17 amino acids. As DNA, the CDR3 is TGTGCCAGCAGCTTAGGAACCCAGCGGGAGGCGCGAGAGACCCAGTACTTC. This translates into CASSLGTQREARETQYF.

Note on this clone: Within the sample, other DNA sequences also encode this same CDR3. The chain carries TRBV18 and TRBJ1-1; D gene uncertain. CDR3 length equals 13 residues. Germline assignment: CDR1 KGHSH and CDR2 LQKENI. Between the trimmed V and J ends, which lost 2 bases and 2 bases, there was a span of 6 bases. This chain's CDR3 is CASSPTLNTEAFF. DNA for the CDR3: TGTGCCAGCTCACCAACGCTAAACACTGAAGCTTTCTTT.

This clone was observed once. The CDR3 DNA reads as TGTGCCAGCAGTTCCCCGGCGACTAGCGGGAGAACAGATACGCAGTATTTT. Residues: CASSSPATSGRTDTQYF. The chain couples TRBV28 to TRBJ2-3; TRBD2 matches at 12 bases. Germline CDR1 and CDR2: MDHEN and SYDVKM. V was clipped by 4 bases and J by 3 bases; unmatched bases: 8. CDR3 size: 17 residues.

This sequence joins TRBV18 and TRBJ2-6; D not certain. The germline V gene encodes CDR1 KGHSH and CDR2 LQKENI. The CDR3 is 15 amino acids. V lost 3 bases and J 5 bases, leaving 11 bases between the germline ends. CDR3 amino acids: CASSPQWLRANVLTF. The DNA of the CDR3 is TGTGCCAGCTCACCTCAGTGGCTGAGGGCCAACGTCCTGACTTTC.

In this sample, this clone turned up once. Other DNA sequences within the sample encode an identical CDR3. This chain links TRBV10-3 with TRBJ1-4, with 9 nucleotides matching TRBD1. Germline CDR1 ENHRY, CDR2 SYGVKD. Trimming took 6 bases from V and 4 from J; bases not matched to a gene: 3. CDR3 length equals 14 residues. CDR3 region: CAISPGQGNEKLFF. CDR3 DNA: TGTGCCATCAGCCCGGGACAGGGTAATGAAAAACTGTTTTTT.

The V and J genes are TRBV21-1 and TRBJ2-7. TRBV21-1 is a listed pseudogene. The CDR3 is 14 residues long. CDR3 sequence: CASSKDLGLREQYF. CDR3 coding DNA: TGTGCCAGCAGCAAAGATTTGGGTCTTCGGGAGCAGTACTTC.

The genes are TRBV27 and TRBJ1-2; 7 bases agree with TRBD1. Germline V gene lookup returns CDR1 MNHEY and CDR2 SMNVEV (reference sequence). The CDR3 totals 14 residues. V shed 3 bases, J shed 2 bases, and the junction held 3 bases outside the gene matches. CDR3 sequence (DNA): TGTGCCAGCAGTTTGGGACAGCAAAACTATGGCTACACCTTC. This translates into CASSLGQQNYGYTF.

J is TRBJ2-7 and V is TRBV2; D is perhaps TRBD1 or TRBD2 (5 bases each). Trimming shortened V by 5 bases and J by 3 bases, and 11 bases separated the two germline ends. The CDR3 is 13 residues long. Germline loops: CDR1 SNHLY, CDR2 FYNNEI. Written as DNA, the CDR3 is TGTGCCAGCAGTCGGGACGGAGTCTACGAGCAGTACTTC. It codes for CASSRDGVYEQYF.

The gene calls are TRBV6-1 and TRBJ1-1, with D hard to call. The CDR3 spans 14 residues. Germline CDR1 is MNHNS and CDR2 is SASEGT. Trimming stripped 10 bases from V and 1 base from J, with 16 bases between. The DNA of the CDR3 is TGTGCCACCGACCGCCAGTTCCAGAACACTGAAGCTTTCTTT. As protein: CATDRQFQNTEAFF.

This sequence joins TRBV6-5 and TRBJ2-7; TRBD1 agrees at 7 bases. This CDR3 has 14 amino acids. Germline V gene data show CDR1 as MNHEY and CDR2 as SVGAGI. With V trimmed by 5 bases and J by 2 bases, 6 bases remained unmatched. This CDR3 reads CASSTRDSTYEQYF. The CDR3 nucleotides read TGTGCCAGCAGTACCCGGGACAGCACCTACGAGCAGTACTTC.

The J gene is TRBJ2-1, the V gene TRBV7-3, with 7 bases aligning to TRBD2. With 5 bases clipped from V and 7 bases from J, the junction kept 11 bases outside the gene matches. CDR3 size: 15 residues. Germline V gene sequence: CDR1 SGHTA, CDR2 FQGTGA. The CDR3 DNA follows: TGTGCCAGCAGCGGCACTCGCGGGAGATGGAATGAGCAGTTCTTC. It translates to CASSGTRGRWNEQFF.

The V gene is TRBV28, the J gene TRBJ2-7, with 9 bases matching TRBD1. With V trimmed by 4 bases and J by 6 bases, 13 bases remained unmatched. This CDR3 has 16 amino acids. Germline V gives CDR1 MDHEN, CDR2 SYDVKM. The DNA for the CDR3 is TGTGCCAGCAGTTCAGGCCCCGGGACAGGGTTCTCCGAGCAGTACTTC. Its translation is CASSSGPGTGFSEQYF.

The rearrangement links TRBV5-1 to TRBJ1-4; D gene unclear. The V and J ends lost 4 bases and 4 bases respectively, with 11 bases between them. The CDR3 contains 14 residues. Germline V gene data show CDR1 as SGHRS and CDR2 as YFSETQ. The CDR3 sequence is CASSATTFNEKLFF. The DNA of the CDR3 is TGCGCCAGCAGCGCGACAACTTTTAATGAAAAACTGTTTTTT.

Worth noting for this clone: The sample carries other DNA sequences with the same CDR3. This rearrangement joins TRBV9 to TRBJ2-7; a possible D gene is TRBD2 (5 bases). The length of the CDR3 is 14 residues. Germline CDR1 reads SGDLS; CDR2 reads YYNGEE. V lost 2 bases to trimming and J lost 0 bases, with 9 bases between them. The CDR3 sequence is CASSVSSGSYEQYF. The CDR3 DNA reads as TGTGCCAGCAGCGTGTCGAGCGGCTCCTACGAGCAGTACTTC. The full variable domain, in which reference TRBV9 and TRBJ2-7 provide the parts outside the CDR3, is DSGVTQTPKHLITATGQRVTLRCSPRSGDLSVYWYQQSLDQGLQFLIQYYNGEERAKGNILERFSAQQFPDLHSELNLSSLELGDSALYFCASSVSSGSYEQYFGPGTRLTVT.

The V and J genes are TRBV28 and TRBJ1-2; no definite D call. The CDR3 loop spans 15 amino acids. Germline CDR1 and CDR2: MDHEN and SYDVKM. The germline V and J ends were trimmed by 3 bases and 3 bases, with 14 bases remaining between them. The CDR3 DNA reads TGTGCCAGCAGTTTCCGCGGGAGAAACTACTATGGCTACACCTTC. As protein: CASSFRGRNYYGYTF.

The table lists this clone with a count of one. This sample also contains other DNA sequences that code for the same CDR3. The chain combines TRBV7-9 with TRBJ2-4, with D possibly being TRBD2 (5 bases). The CDR3 loop spans 14 amino acids. Per the germline V gene, CDR1 is SEHNR and CDR2 is FQNEAQ (reference sequence). V was shortened by 1 base and J by 1 base, with 5 bases between the two germline ends. In DNA form, the CDR3 reads TGTGCCAGCAGCTTAGGAGGGGCCAAAAACATTCAGTACTTC. As protein: CASSLGGAKNIQYF.

Only one count was recorded for this clone. V gene TRBV11-2 combines with J gene TRBJ2-5; D is uncertain. The CDR3 covers 13 residues. With 4 bases removed from V and 5 bases from J, the gap between germline ends came to 11 bases. Per germline, CDR1 SGHAT and CDR2 FQNNGV. The CDR3 nucleotides are TGTGCCAGCAGCTCGGACCCCGGGGAGACCCAGTACTTC. Translation gives CASSSDPGETQYF.